This TCR beta chain emerged from a study of blood T cells in healthy people across ages. General study results and limits: Comparison with aged donors showed that long-lived donors had more naive CD4+ cells and higher diversity. Shifts in expanded clonotypes may have been confounded by donor CMV status, which was unknown.

A sample-barcoded 5' primer and a J-beta primer mix were used in a second PCR of about 7 to 11 cycles. TCRdb recomputed calls from the 5' RACE reads with MiXCR, one row per CDR3 protein. Counted here are under 750,000 distinct CDR3 sequences, roughly 43% occurring once; the ten biggest clones make up roughly 25%. A note on this clonotype: Its antigen is still unknown.

The germline V and J ends were trimmed by 4 bases and 2 bases, with 15 bases remaining between them. Germline CDR1 and CDR2: DFQATT and SNEGSKA (reference sequence). The CDR3 extends over 15 amino acids. PBMCs were isolated at a quantity of at least 6 million per sample. This clonotype was obtained from a man older than 75 in good health. The chain combines TRBV20-1 with TRBJ1-5, with D maybe TRBD1 (5 bases). The sequenced sample consisted of blood. The CDR3 region has the DNA TGCAGTGCTAATGTCGGGGCTACTGGCAATCAGCCCCAGCATTTT. This codes for CSANVGATGNQPQHF.